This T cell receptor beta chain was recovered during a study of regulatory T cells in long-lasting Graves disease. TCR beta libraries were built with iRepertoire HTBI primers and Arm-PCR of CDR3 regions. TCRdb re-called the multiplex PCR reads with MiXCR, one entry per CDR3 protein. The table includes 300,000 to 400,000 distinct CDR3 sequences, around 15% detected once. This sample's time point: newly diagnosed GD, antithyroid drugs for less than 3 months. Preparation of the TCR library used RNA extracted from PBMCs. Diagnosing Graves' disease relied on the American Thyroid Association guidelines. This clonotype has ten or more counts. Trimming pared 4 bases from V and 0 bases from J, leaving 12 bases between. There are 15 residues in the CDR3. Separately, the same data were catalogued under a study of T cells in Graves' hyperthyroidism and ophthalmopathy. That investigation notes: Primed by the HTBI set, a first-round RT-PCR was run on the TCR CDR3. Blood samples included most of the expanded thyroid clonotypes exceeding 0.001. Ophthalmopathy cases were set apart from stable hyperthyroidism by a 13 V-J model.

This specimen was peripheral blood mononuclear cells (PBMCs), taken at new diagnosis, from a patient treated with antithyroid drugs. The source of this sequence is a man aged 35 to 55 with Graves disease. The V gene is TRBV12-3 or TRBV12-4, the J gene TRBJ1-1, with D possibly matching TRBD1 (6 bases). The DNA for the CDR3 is TGTGCCAGCAGTTCTCGCGACAGGTTGAACACTGAAGCTTTCTTT. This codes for CASSSRDRLNTEAFF.